Listed here are 15 T cell receptor beta chains from one sample, sequenced in a study of shared clonotypes between healthy human individuals. Here immunoSEQ multiplex PCR was the method, and the copy in TCRdb shows in-frame clones only, minus some. The sample lists some 350,000 clones; around 72% were seen once. Specimen: memory CD4+ T cells sorted from blood. Described subset: CD45RA-negative fraction. The receptors derive from a man aged 25 to 40 in good health.

The chain links TRBV28 to TRBJ2-1; D possibly uses TRBD1 or TRBD2 (5 bases each). From germline, CDR1 is MDHEN and CDR2 SYDVKM. CDR3 length: 13 amino acids. Deletions cut 4 bases from V and 6 bases from J, with 10 bases between. The CDR3 nucleotides are TGTGCCAGCAGTTCGGGACGGAGCAATGAGCAGTTCTTC. Translated, it gives CASSSGRSNEQFF. The complete variable domain, with remaining parts taken from reference TRBV28 and TRBJ2-1, reads DVKVTQSSRYLVKRTGEKVFLECVQDMDHENMFWYRQDPGLGLRLIYFSYDVKMKEKGDIPEGYSVSREKKERFSLILESASTNQTSMYLCASSSGRSNEQFFGPGTRLTVL.

The chain recombines TRBV19 with TRBJ2-7, with 11 positions matching TRBD2. The V gene's germline CDR1 is LNHDA and CDR2 SQIVND (reference sequence). The CDR3 runs 15 residues. V lost 7 bases to trimming and J lost 6 bases; unmatched junction nucleotides: 11. The CDR3 is CASTSGLAVLSEQYF. The CDR3 DNA reads TGTGCCAGTACCTCGGGACTAGCGGTTCTCTCCGAGCAGTACTTC.

The chain has TRBV7-3 and TRBJ2-1; tentatively, D is TRBD1 or TRBD2 (5 bases each). Germline loops: CDR1 SGHTA, CDR2 FQGTGA. This CDR3 is built from 13 residues. V dropped 6 bases and J dropped 9 bases, with 15 bases sitting between them. The CDR3 here is CASSPGTIGEQFF. The CDR3, as DNA: TGTGCCAGCAGTCCAGGGACGATCGGTGAGCAGTTCTTC. Based on the CDR3 plus reference TRBV7-3 and TRBJ2-1, the full variable domain is GAGVSQTPSNKVTEKGKYVELRCDPISGHTALYWYRQSLGQGPEFLIYFQGTGAADDSGLPNDRFFAVRPEGSVSTLKIQRTERGDSAVYLCASSPGTIGEQFFGPGTRLTVL.

The chain uses TRBV10-3 and TRBJ1-2, with 10 bases fitting TRBD1. The CDR3 runs 13 residues. Germline V gene lookup returns CDR1 ENHRY and CDR2 SYGVKD. V was pared by 4 bases and J by 8 bases, with 4 bases of the junction left unmatched. In DNA form, the CDR3 reads TGTGCCATCAGTGGACAGGGGGCGAAAGGCTACACCTTC. Its translation is CAISGQGAKGYTF.

The V gene is TRBV10-2, the J gene TRBJ2-5; no clear D. Trimming removed 5 bases from V and 4 bases from J, with 5 bases in between. The V gene's germline CDR1 is WSHSY and CDR2 SAAADI. The CDR3 is made up of 11 amino acids. The CDR3 is CASSLGETQYF. CDR3 nucleotide sequence: TGCGCCAGCAGTTTAGGAGAGACCCAGTACTTC.

The chain combines TRBV19 with TRBJ2-1, with D possibly being TRBD2 (5 bases). This CDR3 spans 17 amino acids. The V end was cut by 6 bases, the J end by 0 bases, with 18 bases between. Germline CDR1 is LNHDA and CDR2 is SQIVND (reference sequence). The CDR3 sequence is CASSLSAIPGSYNEQFF. CDR3 bases: TGTGCCAGTAGCCTTAGCGCTATCCCGGGCTCCTACAATGAGCAGTTCTTC.

This clone was observed a handful of times. The J gene is TRBJ1-4, the V gene TRBV15, with D perhaps matching TRBD1 (5 bases). The germline V gene has CDR1 LNHNV and CDR2 YYDKDF (reference sequence). This CDR3 contains 15 residues. Trimming stripped 5 bases from V and 8 bases from J, with 18 bases between. CDR3 residues: CATSVSRGSGEKLFF. The CDR3 region has the DNA TGTGCCACCAGCGTTTCCCGGGGGTCAGGCGAAAAACTGTTTTTT.

The chain joins TRBV19 to TRBJ1-4; no clear D gene. The CDR3 runs to 12 residues. Germline CDR1 and CDR2: LNHDA and SQIVND (reference sequence). Trimming left V 3 bases short and J 6 bases short, with 5 bases between. CDR3 nucleotides: TGTGCCAGTAGTATGACCCATGAAAAACTGTTTTTT. The encoded protein is CASSMTHEKLFF.

This sequence joins TRBV28 and TRBJ2-1; 11 bases are shared with TRBD2. From germline, CDR1 is MDHEN and CDR2 SYDVKM. The CDR3 sequence is 15 residues long. V lost 2 bases to trimming and J lost 13 bases; unmatched junction nucleotides: 10. Here the CDR3 reads CASSLPTGSGRAQFF. The CDR3 nucleotides are TGTGCCAGCAGTTTACCGACAGGTAGCGGGAGGGCCCAGTTCTTC.

There are a few counts of this clone. The chain joins TRBV7-3 to TRBJ1-1; 10 positions match TRBD1. Germline-derived CDR1 and CDR2 are SGHTA and FQGTGA. There are 18 residues in the CDR3. Trimming at V came to 1 base and at J to 0 bases, leaving 8 bases not matched to a gene. The chain's CDR3 is CASSLRAGTGALNTEAFF. CDR3 in DNA: TGTGCCAGCAGCTTAAGGGCGGGGACAGGGGCACTGAACACTGAAGCTTTCTTT.

J is TRBJ2-7 and V is TRBV25-1; TRBD2 matches at 7 bases. This CDR3 has 15 amino acids. Germline CDR1 and CDR2: MGHDK and SYGVNS. With V trimmed by 1 base and J by 5 bases, 8 bases remained unmatched. The CDR3 protein is CASSESAGAENEQYF. In DNA form, the CDR3 reads TGTGCCAGCAGTGAATCTGCGGGAGCAGAAAACGAGCAGTACTTC.

This clone was recorded at least ten times. The junction differs from germline at one of its ends, possibly a read error. Other DNA sequences in this specimen translate into the identical CDR3. The chain uses TRBV5-1 and TRBJ2-1; D may correspond to TRBD1 or TRBD2 (5 bases each). The germline gives CDR1 SGHRS, CDR2 YFSETQ. This CDR3 region has 15 residues. The CDR3 nucleotides are TGCGCCAGCAGCTTGGACGGTGGACCCCCCCCCGGGGCGGTCTTC. This sequence encodes CASSLDGGPPPGAVF.

V gene TRBV28 combines with J gene TRBJ2-2, with D uncertain. Germline V gene lookup returns CDR1 MDHEN and CDR2 SYDVKM. Trimming removed 3 bases from V and 4 bases from J, with 3 bases in between. The CDR3 is made up of 12 amino acids. CDR3 DNA: TGTGCCAGCAGTTTGTTCACCGGGGAGCTGTTTTTT. Protein product: CASSLFTGELFF.

The chain links TRBV5-5 to TRBJ2-5; D is unresolved. V was pared by 1 base and J by 1 base, with 5 bases between. The CDR3 is made up of 13 amino acids. The V gene's germline CDR1 is SGHKS and CDR2 YYEKEE (reference sequence). The CDR3 loop reads CASSLSGQETQYF. DNA for the CDR3: TGTGCCAGCAGCTTGTCGGGCCAAGAGACCCAGTACTTC.

This clone appeared a few times. The chain is built from TRBV4-1 and TRBJ2-5; TRBD1 matches 9 bases. The CDR3 consists of 16 residues. CDR1 and CDR2 from the germline V gene are MGHRA and YSYEKL. J was trimmed by 3 bases and V by 3 bases; bases with no gene match: 8. The DNA for the CDR3 is TGCGCCAGCAGCCAGGGAAACAGGGGGCTTGAAGAGACCCAGTACTTC. Amino acids: CASSQGNRGLEETQYF.